These 8 T cell receptor beta chains originate from one sample sequenced in a study of blood T cell repertoires in COVID-19. The repertoire was sequenced with immunoSEQ multiplex PCR; TCRdb's copy has only in-frame clones and lacks some. The sample lists roughly 240,000 clones, approximately 89% occurring once. Sequencing was carried out using peripheral blood. The receptors stem from a woman aged 60 to 75 who had recovered from COVID-19.

The rearrangement uses TRBV19 and TRBJ2-5, with D maybe TRBD1 (5 bases). Trimming removed 2 bases at V and 1 base at J, with 17 bases between. Germline-derived CDR1 and CDR2 are LNHDA and SQIVND (reference sequence). The length of the CDR3 is 17 residues. The CDR3 loop reads CASSISKGRRGQETQYF. The CDR3 bases are TGTGCCAGTAGTATAAGTAAAGGGCGAAGGGGCCAAGAGACCCAGTACTTC.

The chain is built from TRBV5-1 and TRBJ1-6; 10 bases match TRBD1. With V trimmed by 1 base and J by 8 bases, 18 bases remained unmatched. The CDR3 extends over 20 amino acids. The germline CDR1 and CDR2 sequences are SGHRS and YFSETQ. CDR3 region: CASSLSYGQGVQGTHSPLHF. The CDR3 nucleotides read TGCGCCAGCAGCTTGTCTTATGGACAGGGGGTACAGGGAACCCATTCACCCCTCCACTTT.

This chain links TRBV18 with TRBJ1-1, with D perhaps TRBD1 (5 bases). V lost 6 bases, J lost 6 bases, and 23 bases lay in between. CDR3 length: 16 amino acids. Germline loops: CDR1 KGHSH, CDR2 LQKENI. The CDR3 sequence: CASSDTGAFQGPEAFF. In DNA form, the CDR3 reads TGTGCCAGCTCCGACACCGGAGCCTTCCAGGGTCCTGAAGCTTTCTTT.

This chain uses TRBV15 with TRBJ1-2, with D possibly matching TRBD1 (6 bases). The CDR3 length is 13 residues. Looked up from germline, CDR1 is LNHNV and CDR2 is YYDKDF (reference sequence). Between the trimmed V and J ends, which lost 5 bases and 2 bases, there was a span of 9 bases. The CDR3 reads CATSGGQNYGYTF. CDR3 bases: TGTGCCACCAGCGGGGGACAAAACTATGGCTACACCTTC.

The V and J genes are TRBV28 and TRBJ2-3; TRBD1 agrees at 7 bases. The CDR3 has 15 residues. CDR1 and CDR2 (germline): MDHEN, SYDVKM. The V and J ends lost 2 bases and 3 bases, in that order; junction bases with no gene match: 5. CDR3 protein: CASSLDRVGTDTQYF. The CDR3 nucleotides read TGTGCCAGCAGTTTAGACAGGGTAGGGACAGATACGCAGTATTTT.

The rearrangement joins TRBV5-1 to TRBJ2-7; a weak D match, TRBD2 (5 bases). The CDR3 consists of 13 residues. Germline lookup yields CDR1 SGHRS and CDR2 YFSETQ. V was pared by 4 bases and J by 3 bases, with 11 bases between. The CDR3 nucleotides read TGCGCCAGCAGCCCCGGACGGGACTACGAGCAGTACTTC. Its translation: CASSPGRDYEQYF.

The rearrangement uses TRBV28 and TRBJ1-2, with D perhaps TRBD1 (6 bases). Deletions cut 3 bases from V and 3 bases from J, with 11 bases between. Germline values: CDR1 MDHEN, CDR2 SYDVKM. This CDR3 has 14 amino acids. In nucleotides, the CDR3 is TGTGCCAGCAGTTTGCACAGGGTGGACTATGGCTACACCTTC. This encodes CASSLHRVDYGYTF.

This clone was counted between two and nine times. The V call is TRBV10-3, the J call TRBJ2-3, with 10 bases aligning to TRBD2. Germline V gives CDR1 ENHRY, CDR2 SYGVKD. Trimming took 3 bases from V and 3 from J; bases not matched to a gene: 6. The CDR3 totals 16 residues. The CDR3 protein is CAISEKAGGLTDTQYF. Here the CDR3 DNA reads TGTGCCATCAGTGAAAAAGCGGGGGGGTTGACAGATACGCAGTATTTT.